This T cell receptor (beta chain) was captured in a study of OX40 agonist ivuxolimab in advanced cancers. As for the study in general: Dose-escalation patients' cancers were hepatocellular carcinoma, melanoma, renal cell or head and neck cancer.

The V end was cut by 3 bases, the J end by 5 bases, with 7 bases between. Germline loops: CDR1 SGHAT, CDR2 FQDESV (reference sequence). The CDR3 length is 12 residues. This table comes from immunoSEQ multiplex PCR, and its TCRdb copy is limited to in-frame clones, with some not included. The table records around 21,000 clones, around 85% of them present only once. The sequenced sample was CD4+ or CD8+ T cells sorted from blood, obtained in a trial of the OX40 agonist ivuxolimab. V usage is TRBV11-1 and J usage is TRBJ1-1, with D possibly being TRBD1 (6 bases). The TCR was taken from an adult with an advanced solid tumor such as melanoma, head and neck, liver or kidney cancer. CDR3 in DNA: TGTGCCAGCAGCTTGGGGGCGACTGAAGCTTTCTTT. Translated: CASSLGATEAFF.